These 13 T cell receptor beta chains came from one sample sequenced in a study of spatial heterogeneity in lung cancer. Time point in this sample: sample taken at primary tumor resection. Each CDR3 protein is one row after TCRdb ran MiXCR on the 5' RACE reads. The profile shows about 21,000 distinct CDR3 sequences, about 5.6% of them singletons. Sequenced here: PBMCs, sampled at surgery. The receptors originated from a male donor with early-stage non-small cell lung cancer.

This clonotype was seen a few times. The chain is built from TRBV5-1 and TRBJ1-4, with a possible D match to TRBD1 (5 bases). With 0 bases removed from V and 5 bases from J, the gap between germline ends came to 17 bases. Germline CDR1 is SGHRS and CDR2 is YFSETQ. The CDR3 contains 17 residues. The DNA of the CDR3 is TGCGCCAGCAGCTTGGGCCAGACCTCAAGGGGAAATGAAAAACTGTTTTTT. Translation: CASSLGQTSRGNEKLFF.

Concerning this clonotype itself: One junction end disagrees with the germline gene, perhaps due to a read error. This rearrangement joins TRBV19 to TRBJ2-2; 7 nucleotides agree with TRBD2. Germline CDR1 is LNHDA and CDR2 is SQIVND (reference sequence). This CDR3 contains 14 residues. Here the CDR3 DNA reads TGCGCCGTGCAGGGCGGGGGTTACACCGGGGAGCTGTTTTTT. Protein sequence: CAVQGGGYTGELFF.

This clonotype has ten or more counts. The chain has TRBV20-1 and TRBJ1-5; TRBD1 matches at 10 bases. Germline lookup yields CDR1 DFQATT and CDR2 SNEGSKA (reference sequence). Germline trimming cut 3 bases from V and 3 bases from J; bases unmatched to any gene: 5. The length of the CDR3 is 15 residues. CDR3 nucleotides: TGCAGTGCTAGGGGACAGGGGAATATCAATCAGCCCCAGCATTTT. Amino acid sequence: CSARGQGNINQPQHF.

The chain recombines TRBV12-3 or TRBV12-4 with TRBJ2-7; D is possibly TRBD2 (7 bases). Trimming cost V 9 bases and J 7 bases, with 19 bases left between them. The CDR3 has 13 residues. The CDR3 coding sequence is TGTGCCAGTCGGGGGGCAGGGCGATGGGAGCAGTACTTC. This translates into CASRGAGRWEQYF.

The CDR3 DNA reads TGTGCCAGCAGTTTCCGGACTAGCGGGAGCGGGGAGCTGTTTTTT. This gives the protein CASSFRTSGSGELFF. The chain recombines TRBV28 with TRBJ2-2; 13 bases match TRBD2. J lost 7 bases, V lost 3 bases, and 2 bases had no gene match. This CDR3 region has 15 residues. Germline CDR1 is MDHEN and CDR2 is SYDVKM.

This clonotype was observed many times. The J gene is TRBJ1-5, the V gene TRBV3-1; the match to TRBD1 covers 10 bases. CDR3 size: 19 residues. V shed 6 bases and J 7 bases; nucleotides not matched to a gene: 21. Looked up from germline, CDR1 is LGHDT and CDR2 is YNNKEL (reference sequence). The CDR3 DNA reads as TGTGCCAGCAGACCTAAGGCGTACGGAGGGGACAGGGGAAACCAGCCCCAGCATTTT. Its protein is CASRPKAYGGDRGNQPQHF. The variable domain in full, completed from reference TRBV3-1 and TRBJ1-5, reads DTAVSQTPKYLVTQMGNDKSIKCEQNLGHDTMYWYKQDSKKFLKIMFSYNNKELIINETVPNRFSPKSPDKAHLNLHINSLELGDSAVYFCASRPKAYGGDRGNQPQHFGDGTRLSIL.

This chain links TRBV21-1 with TRBJ2-3. TRBV21-1 constitutes a pseudogene. This CDR3 has 13 residues. CDR3 nucleotides: TGTGCCAGCAGCAGGCAGGGCGCAGATACGCAGTATTTT. It codes for CASSRQGADTQYF.

The table lists this clonotype with many counts. This sequence joins TRBV4-3 and TRBJ2-3, with D perhaps matching TRBD1 (5 bases). Trimming pared 0 bases from V and 11 bases from J, leaving 12 bases between. The CDR3 is made up of 13 amino acids. Germline V gives CDR1 LGHNA, CDR2 YSLEER. CDR3 region: CASSQDTDSMQYF. The CDR3 DNA reads as TGCGCCAGCAGCCAAGACACAGACAGCATGCAGTATTTT.

This clonotype was found many times. The V call is TRBV12-5, the J call TRBJ2-6; tentatively, D is TRBD2 (5 bases). Germline V gives CDR1 LGHNT, CDR2 FRNRAP. The V gene lost 8 bases and the J gene lost 1 base, with 6 bases spanning the gap. The CDR3 is 13 amino acids. The CDR3 DNA follows: TGTGCTAGTTCGGGGTCTGGGGCCAACGTCCTGACTTTC. This gives the protein CASSGSGANVLTF.

Regarding this clonotype: A much larger clonotype is one base distant, so this may be a read error. This is likely a read error, given that the CDR3 carries no conserved phenylalanine or tryptophan at its end. The CDR3 nucleotides are TGTGCCTGGGGACAGGGGATCTACGAGCAGTACTCC. Its translation: CAWGQGIYEQYS. This sequence joins TRBV30 and TRBJ2-7, with 9 bases that match TRBD1. The CDR3 loop spans 12 amino acids. Trimming removed 5 bases from V and 3 bases from J; junction bases left unmatched: 2. Germline V gene lookup returns CDR1 GTSNPN and CDR2 SVGIG (reference sequence).

This clonotype has ten or more counts. The rearrangement uses TRBV5-1 and TRBJ2-7; the match to TRBD1 covers 7 bases. Germline loops: CDR1 SGHRS, CDR2 YFSETQ. Unmatched junction bases numbered 7, after V lost 4 bases and J lost 3 bases. This CDR3 has 14 residues. DNA of the CDR3: TGCGCCAGCAGCGGGGGACAGCCTAGCTACGAGCAGTACTTC. Amino acids: CASSGGQPSYEQYF.

This clonotype was counted ten times or more. The genes are TRBV5-4 and TRBJ2-1; 7 nucleotides line up with TRBD2. Germline lookup yields CDR1 SGHNT and CDR2 YYREEE (reference sequence). CDR3 length equals 16 residues. Trimming at V came to 0 bases and at J to 3 bases, leaving 6 bases not matched to a gene. In nucleotides, the CDR3 is TGTGCCAGCAGCTTGGTGGCGGGAGTCGGCTACAATGAGCAGTTCTTC. Amino acid sequence: CASSLVAGVGYNEQFF.

This clonotype was detected ten times or more. This chain uses TRBV6-2 or TRBV6-3 with TRBJ1-2; the D gene is possibly TRBD1 (5 bases). Germline CDR1 and CDR2: MNHEY and SVGEGT. V gave up 8 bases and J gave up 4 bases, with 29 bases separating them. This CDR3 is built from 18 residues. CDR3 region: CASAPLDRNPKGSYGYTF. CDR3 bases: TGTGCCAGCGCCCCCCTCGACAGAAACCCAAAGGGGTCCTATGGCTACACCTTC.